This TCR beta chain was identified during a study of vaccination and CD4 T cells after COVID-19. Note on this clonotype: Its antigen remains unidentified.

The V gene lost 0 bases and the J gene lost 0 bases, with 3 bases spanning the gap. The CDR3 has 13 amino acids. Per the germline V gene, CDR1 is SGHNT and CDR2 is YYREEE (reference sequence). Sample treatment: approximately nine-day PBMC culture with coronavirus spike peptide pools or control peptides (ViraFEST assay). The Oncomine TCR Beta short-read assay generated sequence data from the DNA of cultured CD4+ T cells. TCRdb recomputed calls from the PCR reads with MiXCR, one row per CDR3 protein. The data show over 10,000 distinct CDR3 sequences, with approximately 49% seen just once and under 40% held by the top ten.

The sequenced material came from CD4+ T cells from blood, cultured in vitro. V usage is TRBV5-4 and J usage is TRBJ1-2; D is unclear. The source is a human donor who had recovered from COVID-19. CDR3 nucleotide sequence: TGTGCCAGCAGCTTGGGGGCTAACTATGGCTACACCTTC. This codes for CASSLGANYGYTF.